This T cell receptor beta chain was sequenced during a study of cytomegalovirus exposure and HLA in healthy donors. The study, taken as a whole, reports: Common viral pathogens seemed to be connected with several of the most significant clusters, according to a later analysis. Presence/absence analyses treated sequencing depth as roughly uniform across donors. As a later analysis revealed, the rate of TCR association differed by HLA locus, with DRB1 most and HLA-C fewest.

Healthy bone marrow donors made up the donors. This PCR relied on a set of 60 Vbeta primers and 13 Jbeta primers. Produced via immunoSEQ multiplex PCR; TCRdb's table is partial and in-frame only. This sample's table reports 180,000 or so clones. A word on this clone: Its antigen is not known.

The ends were cut back, 2 bases at V and 1 base at J, with 11 bases in the middle. The germline gives CDR1 GTSNPN, CDR2 SVGIG (reference sequence). This CDR3 comprises 14 residues. The sample was PBMCs. The TCR sequence derives from a boy younger than 18 in good health and CMV-seronegative. The V gene is TRBV30, the J gene TRBJ1-2, with a weak D call TRBD1 (5 bases). The CDR3 nucleotides read TGTGCCTGGAGTATCCCCGGGGGTAACTATGGCTACACCTTC. Residues: CAWSIPGGNYGYTF. The full variable domain, rest sourced from reference TRBV30 and TRBJ1-2, is SQTIHQWPATLVQPVGSPLSLECTVEGTSNPNLYWYRQAAGRGLQLLFYSVGIGQISSEVPQNLSASRPQDRQFILSSKKLLLSDSGFYLCAWSIPGGNYGYTFGSGTRLTVV.